Below are 17 T cell receptor beta chains sequenced from a single sample in a study of T cell repertoires and HLA-DP antigens. These receptors' antigens are unknown. Repertoires were generated with immunoSEQ multiplex PCR, while TCRdb's copy carries only in-frame clones and drops some. This sample has about 73,000 clones, with around three quarters found just once. The sequenced sample consisted of CD4+ T cells from PBMCs. Every receptor here comes from a man between 60 and 75 years old in good health and CMV-seronegative.

This clone appeared a few times. This chain joins TRBV5-1 and TRBJ2-1; 7 bases fit TRBD1. The CDR3 extends over 16 amino acids. V shed 3 bases and J 7 bases; nucleotides not matched to a gene: 13. The germline gives CDR1 SGHRS, CDR2 YFSETQ. CDR3 amino acids: CASSSYRDSDKNEQFF. The CDR3 coding sequence is TGCGCCAGCAGCTCCTACCGGGACAGCGACAAGAATGAGCAGTTCTTC.

The rearrangement uses TRBV18 and TRBJ1-4; D uncertain. Trimming took off 2 bases at V and 8 bases at J, with 9 bases between the two ends. Germline CDR1 reads KGHSH; CDR2 reads LQKENI. The CDR3 length is 13 residues. CDR3 residues: CASSPGLGEKLFF. CDR3 bases: TGTGCCAGCTCACCAGGGTTAGGCGAAAAACTGTTTTTT.

This clone has a single count. The chain carries TRBV5-4 and TRBJ2-5; TRBD2 agrees at 9 bases. CDR1 is SGHNT, CDR2 YYREEE, per germline (reference sequence). The CDR3 extends over 12 amino acids. The trim removed 3 bases at V and 8 bases at J, leaving 2 bases unmatched. The chain's CDR3 is CASSSGLATQYF. The CDR3 DNA reads TGTGCCAGCAGCTCGGGACTAGCTACCCAGTACTTC.

The chain uses TRBV6-1 and TRBJ1-1; D possibly corresponds to TRBD1 (6 bases). Germline values: CDR1 MNHNS, CDR2 SASEGT. This CDR3 region has 13 residues. The V gene lost 3 bases and the J gene lost 10 bases, with 15 bases spanning the gap. As DNA, the CDR3 is TGTGCCAGCAGTGACATTGGACAGTTGGGAGCTTTCTTT. Translating it yields CASSDIGQLGAFF.

This chain joins TRBV30 and TRBJ2-5, with D perhaps matching TRBD1 (6 bases). The CDR3 extends over 14 amino acids. Trimming shortened V by 2 bases and J by 1 base, and 11 bases separated the two germline ends. CDR1 is GTSNPN, CDR2 SVGIG, per germline (reference sequence). This chain's CDR3 is CAWSPTGIQETQYF. CDR3 DNA sequence: TGTGCCTGGAGTCCTACAGGGATCCAAGAGACCCAGTACTTC.

The chain joins TRBV11-3 to TRBJ1-5; D is ambiguous. V lost 3 bases and J lost 0, with 9 bases in between. Germline values: CDR1 SGHNT, CDR2 YENEEA. This CDR3 spans 15 amino acids. The CDR3 region is CASSLAGLSNQPQHF. The CDR3 DNA reads as TGTGCCAGCAGCTTGGCGGGTCTTAGCAATCAGCCCCAGCATTTT. The full variable domain, rest sourced from reference TRBV11-3 and TRBJ1-5, is EAGVVQSPRYKIIEKKQPVAFWCNPISGHNTLYWYLQNLGQGPELLIRYENEEAVDDSQLPKDRFSAERLKGVDSTLKIQPAELGDSAVYLCASSLAGLSNQPQHFGDGTRLSIL.

This clone was seen a few times. The chain employs TRBV7-7 and TRBJ1-1, with 7 bases lining up with TRBD1. The CDR3 spans 15 residues. Trimming removed 5 bases from V and 3 bases from J; junction bases left unmatched: 9. Germline CDR1 and CDR2: SSHAT and FNYEAQ (reference sequence). CDR3 nucleotide sequence: TGTGCCAGCAGCATCCACGACAGGGAGGACACTGAAGCTTTCTTT. Its translation: CASSIHDREDTEAFF.

As concerns this clone: The sample holds other DNA sequences that translate to the same CDR3. This sequence joins TRBV28 and TRBJ2-3; D gene unclear. With 4 bases removed from V and 4 bases from J, the gap between germline ends came to 3 bases. CDR1 and CDR2 (germline): MDHEN, SYDVKM. This CDR3 has 11 amino acids. Here the CDR3 reads CASSSPDTQYF. The DNA for the CDR3 is TGTGCCAGCAGTTCACCAGATACGCAGTATTTT. Using reference TRBV28 and TRBJ2-3 for the parts outside the CDR3, the full variable domain is DVKVTQSSRYLVKRTGEKVFLECVQDMDHENMFWYRQDPGLGLRLIYFSYDVKMKEKGDIPEGYSVSREKKERFSLILESASTNQTSMYLCASSSPDTQYFGPGTRLTVL.

The V gene is TRBV28, the J gene TRBJ2-6; possible D gene TRBD2, 5 bases. Trimming shortened V by 2 bases and J by 0 bases, and 8 bases separated the two germline ends. The germline V gene has CDR1 MDHEN and CDR2 SYDVKM. This CDR3 has 16 residues. The CDR3 DNA is TGTGCCAGCAGTTTAATGGGGAGCTCTGGGGCCAACGTCCTGACTTTC. This gives the protein CASSLMGSSGANVLTF.

This chain connects TRBV11-2 to TRBJ2-2, with D perhaps matching TRBD1 (5 bases). The CDR3 length is 12 residues. Trimming took 5 bases from V and 7 from J, leaving 8 bases between them. Germline CDR1 is SGHAT and CDR2 is FQNNGV. The chain's CDR3 is CASSVGVGELFF. CDR3 DNA sequence: TGTGCCAGCAGCGTAGGGGTCGGGGAGCTGTTTTTT.

This clone was detected only once. The V and J genes are TRBV5-4 and TRBJ2-5; 10 bases agree with TRBD2. Germline CDR1 and CDR2: SGHNT and YYREEE (reference sequence). After removal of 3 bases from V and 5 bases from J, the junction contained 7 bases not matched to a gene. The CDR3 totals 15 residues. The CDR3 sequence: CASSSGLAARETQYF. The DNA of the CDR3 is TGTGCCAGCAGCTCAGGACTAGCGGCTAGGGAGACCCAGTACTTC. Full variable domain (remainder filled in from reference TRBV5-4 and TRBJ2-5): ETGVTQSPTHLIKTRGQQVTLRCSSQSGHNTVSWYQQALGQGPQFIFQYYREEENGRGNFPPRFSGLQFPNYSSELNVNALELDDSALYLCASSSGLAARETQYFGPGTRLLVL.

J is TRBJ1-1 and V is TRBV19; the D is unclear. The CDR3 extends over 14 amino acids. Per germline, CDR1 LNHDA and CDR2 SQIVND (reference sequence). The V and J ends lost 3 bases and 2 bases respectively, with 10 bases between them. CDR3 sequence: CASSMRTPNTEAFF. The CDR3 DNA follows: TGTGCCAGTAGTATGCGGACGCCAAACACTGAAGCTTTCTTT.

This clone was found once. Other nucleotide sequences in the sample specify the same CDR3. The rearrangement uses TRBV5-1 and TRBJ2-3, with 10 bases identical to TRBD2. The CDR3 loop spans 16 amino acids. Germline V lookup: CDR1 SGHRS, CDR2 YFSETQ. The V gene end was trimmed by 0 bases and the J gene end by 2 bases; junction bases not matched to a gene: 3. The DNA of the CDR3 is TGCGCCAGCAGCTTGGGGACTAGCGGAAACACAGATACGCAGTATTTT. This translates into CASSLGTSGNTDTQYF.

The rearrangement links TRBV6-1 to TRBJ1-5; unclear D gene. The CDR3 is 14 amino acids. The V end lost 4 bases, the J end lost 1 base, and 8 bases lay between the germline ends. CDR1 MNHNS and CDR2 SASEGT come from the germline V gene. Written as DNA, the CDR3 is TGTGCCAGCAGTGCGGAGCCCAGCAATCAGCCCCAGCATTTT. Translation: CASSAEPSNQPQHF.

The V gene is TRBV29-1, the J gene TRBJ2-1; 7 bases are a match to TRBD2. V lost 4 bases, J lost 1 base, and 10 bases stayed unmatched. CDR3 length: 16 amino acids. Germline CDR1 reads SQVTM; CDR2 reads ANQGSEA. The CDR3 DNA reads as TGCAGCGTTGGCTTCGAGCGGGACCTATCCTACAATGAGCAGTTCTTC. Translation gives CSVGFERDLSYNEQFF.

V is TRBV5-5 and J is TRBJ1-4; D remains unclear. Trimming pared 4 bases from V and 4 bases from J, leaving 14 bases between. This CDR3 region has 15 residues. CDR1 and CDR2 from the germline V gene are SGHKS and YYEKEE (reference sequence). DNA for the CDR3: TGTGCCAGCAGCGGGCGGGATGGAGGTAATGAAAAACTGTTTTTT. The encoded protein is CASSGRDGGNEKLFF.

CDR3 sequence: CASSTQGWNEQFF. As DNA, the CDR3 is TGTGCCAGCAGTACCCAGGGTTGGAATGAGCAGTTCTTC. This chain uses TRBV6-5 with TRBJ2-1; perhaps TRBD1 as D (5 bases). Germline V gene lookup returns CDR1 MNHEY and CDR2 SVGAGI. There are 13 residues in the CDR3. V lost 5 bases and J 7 bases, leaving 12 bases between the germline ends.